The rows below give T cell receptor beta chains drawn from one sample of a study of blood T cell repertoires in COVID-19. The repertoire was sequenced with immunoSEQ multiplex PCR; TCRdb's copy has only in-frame clones and lacks some. The sample lists over 75,000 clones; over 80% were seen once. The sequencing input was peripheral blood. The receptors shown here come from a woman aged 80 or older with active or convalescent COVID-19. CDR3s include the opening cysteine and the closing phenylalanine or tryptophan. Fields, in order: CDR3 protein, CDR3 length, J gene, clone size, V gene. Clone size is given for some rows only: seen once, a few or many times, or a class if the clone is expanded.

cdr3_aa: CASSRFGGYNSPLHF
cdr3_length: 15
j_call: TRBJ1-6
clone_size: few
v_call: TRBV2

cdr3_aa: CASSSPTGGFSYTF
cdr3_length: 14
j_call: TRBJ1-2
clone_size: NA
v_call: TRBV6-5

cdr3_aa: CASSFHMRGYTF
cdr3_length: 12
j_call: TRBJ1-2
clone_size: few
v_call: TRBV7-9

cdr3_aa: CASSLAPVATNEKLFF
cdr3_length: 16
j_call: TRBJ1-4
clone_size: NA
v_call: TRBV7-6

cdr3_aa: CASSEAQGEDQPQHF
cdr3_length: 15
j_call: TRBJ1-5
clone_size: NA
v_call: TRBV6-1

cdr3_aa: CASIRDLNTEAFF
cdr3_length: 13
j_call: TRBJ1-1
clone_size: NA
v_call: TRBV2

cdr3_aa: CASSAGLATDTQYF
cdr3_length: 14
j_call: TRBJ2-3
clone_size: NA
v_call: TRBV5-1

cdr3_aa: CASSPTGRKANEKLFF
cdr3_length: 16
j_call: TRBJ1-4
clone_size: NA
v_call: TRBV18

cdr3_aa: CASSVQDRVSGANVLTF
cdr3_length: 17
j_call: TRBJ2-6
clone_size: NA
v_call: TRBV9

cdr3_aa: CASSASSADGSPLHF
cdr3_length: 15
j_call: TRBJ1-6
clone_size: NA
v_call: TRBV9

cdr3_aa: CASSPTGVDTQYF
cdr3_length: 13
j_call: TRBJ2-3
clone_size: NA
v_call: TRBV5-1

cdr3_aa: CASSQDTGGTEAFF
cdr3_length: 14
j_call: TRBJ1-1
clone_size: NA
v_call: TRBV4-1

cdr3_aa: CASSYHLEWNEQFF
cdr3_length: 14
j_call: TRBJ2-1
clone_size: NA
v_call: TRBV6-6

cdr3_aa: CASSPSGQIYYEQYF
cdr3_length: 15
j_call: TRBJ2-7
clone_size: NA
v_call: TRBV28

cdr3_aa: CASSLGRGLNTEAFF
cdr3_length: 15
j_call: TRBJ1-1
clone_size: NA
v_call: TRBV19

cdr3_aa: CASNRGQGVGETQYF
cdr3_length: 15
j_call: TRBJ2-5
clone_size: NA
v_call: TRBV9

cdr3_aa: CASSFGGRVIDEQYF
cdr3_length: 15
j_call: TRBJ2-7
clone_size: NA
v_call: TRBV11-3

cdr3_aa: CASSKGGTNEKLFF
cdr3_length: 14
j_call: TRBJ1-4
clone_size: NA
v_call: TRBV6-5

cdr3_aa: CATGGGSYNEQFF
cdr3_length: 13
j_call: TRBJ2-1
clone_size: once
v_call: TRBV24-1

cdr3_aa: CASSLTNHMNTEAFF
cdr3_length: 15
j_call: TRBJ1-1
clone_size: NA
v_call: TRBV4-2

cdr3_aa: CASSPGVAGASSYNEQFF
cdr3_length: 18
j_call: TRBJ2-1
clone_size: NA
v_call: TRBV7-6

cdr3_aa: CAWCRGILGFYEQYF
cdr3_length: 15
j_call: TRBJ2-7
clone_size: NA
v_call: TRBV30

cdr3_aa: CASTLGHLNTEAFF
cdr3_length: 14
j_call: TRBJ1-1
clone_size: NA
v_call: TRBV6-5

cdr3_aa: CASSPRPGREITDTQYF
cdr3_length: 17
j_call: TRBJ2-3
clone_size: NA
v_call: TRBV11-2

cdr3_aa: CASSHGGTGRNEQYF
cdr3_length: 15
j_call: TRBJ2-7
clone_size: few
v_call: TRBV2

cdr3_aa: CASRSDRGATNEKLFF
cdr3_length: 16
j_call: TRBJ1-4
clone_size: NA
v_call: TRBV2

cdr3_aa: CASSQFGGLEQFF
cdr3_length: 13
j_call: TRBJ2-1
clone_size: NA
v_call: TRBV6-2/TRBV6-3

cdr3_aa: CASSFRMNRVTYNSPLHF
cdr3_length: 18
j_call: TRBJ1-6
clone_size: NA
v_call: TRBV27

cdr3_aa: CASSLVLTSGYNEQFF
cdr3_length: 16
j_call: TRBJ2-1
clone_size: few
v_call: TRBV5-1

cdr3_aa: CAWRRGVPYEQYF
cdr3_length: 13
j_call: TRBJ2-7
clone_size: NA
v_call: TRBV30

cdr3_aa: CASSLQGVEETQYF
cdr3_length: 14
j_call: TRBJ2-5
clone_size: NA
v_call: TRBV3-1/TRBV3-2

cdr3_aa: CASSSKKRGRDEQYF
cdr3_length: 15
j_call: TRBJ2-7
clone_size: NA
v_call: TRBV7-9

cdr3_aa: CARWEAGPLNEQFF
cdr3_length: 14
j_call: TRBJ2-1
clone_size: NA
v_call: TRBV21-1

cdr3_aa: CASSLAGASYEQYF
cdr3_length: 14
j_call: TRBJ2-7
clone_size: NA
v_call: TRBV9

cdr3_aa: CATGGARGYTF
cdr3_length: 11
j_call: TRBJ1-2
clone_size: NA
v_call: TRBV3-1/TRBV3-2

cdr3_aa: CASSLQSARGIQYF
cdr3_length: 14
j_call: TRBJ2-4
clone_size: few
v_call: TRBV28

cdr3_aa: CASSLGGRGHYGYTF
cdr3_length: 15
j_call: TRBJ1-2
clone_size: few
v_call: TRBV6-6

cdr3_aa: CASTTGGNEKLFF
cdr3_length: 13
j_call: TRBJ1-4
clone_size: NA
v_call: TRBV28

cdr3_aa: CAWNYLTGGTEAFF
cdr3_length: 14
j_call: TRBJ1-1
clone_size: NA
v_call: TRBV30

cdr3_aa: CASSQVAGAGVETQYF
cdr3_length: 16
j_call: TRBJ2-5
clone_size: NA
v_call: TRBV4-1

cdr3_aa: CASSLQPAGTIETQYF
cdr3_length: 16
j_call: TRBJ2-5
clone_size: NA
v_call: TRBV7-2